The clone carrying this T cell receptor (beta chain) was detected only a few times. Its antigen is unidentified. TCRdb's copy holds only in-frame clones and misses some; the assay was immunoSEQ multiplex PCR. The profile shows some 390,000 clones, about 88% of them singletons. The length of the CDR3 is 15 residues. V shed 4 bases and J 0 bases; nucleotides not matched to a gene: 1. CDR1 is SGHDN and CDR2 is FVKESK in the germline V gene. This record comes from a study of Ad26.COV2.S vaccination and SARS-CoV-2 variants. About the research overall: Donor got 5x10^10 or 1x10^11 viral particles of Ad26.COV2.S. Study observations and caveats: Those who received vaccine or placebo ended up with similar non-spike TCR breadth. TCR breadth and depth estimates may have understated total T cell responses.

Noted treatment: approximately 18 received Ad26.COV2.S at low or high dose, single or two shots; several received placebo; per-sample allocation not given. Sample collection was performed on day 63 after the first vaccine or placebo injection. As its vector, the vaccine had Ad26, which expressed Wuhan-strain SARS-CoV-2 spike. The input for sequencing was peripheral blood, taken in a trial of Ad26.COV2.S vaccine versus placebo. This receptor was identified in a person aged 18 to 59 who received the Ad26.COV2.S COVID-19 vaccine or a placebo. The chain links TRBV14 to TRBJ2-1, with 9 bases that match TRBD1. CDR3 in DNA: TGTGCCAGCAGCCGGGACAGGGTCTCCTACAATGAGCAGTTCTTC. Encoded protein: CASSRDRVSYNEQFF. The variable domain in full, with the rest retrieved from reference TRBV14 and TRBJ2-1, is EAGVTQFPSHSVIEKGQTVTLRCDPISGHDNLYWYRRVMGKEIKFLLHFVKESKQDESGMPNNRFLAERTGGTYSTLKVQPAELEDSGVYFCASSRDRVSYNEQFFGPGTRLTVL.